This record covers a single TCR beta chain. The data derive from a study of blood T cell repertoires in COVID-19. The CDR3 runs 12 residues. Germline V gives CDR1 SGHVS, CDR2 FQNEAQ. V was cut by 8 bases and J by 4 bases, with 12 bases left in between. The table came from immunoSEQ multiplex PCR; TCRdb's copy has only in-frame clones and leaves some out. The sample contains hundreds of thousands of clones, around 86% of which appear only once. This TCR came from a woman aged 45-65 years who had recovered from COVID-19. Sequencing was done on a sample of PBMCs or T cells enriched from blood (not recorded which). This chain connects TRBV7-8 to TRBJ2-7, with D perhaps matching TRBD2 (6 bases). CDR3 bases: TGTGCCAGCCGCCAAGGAGGGTACGAGCAGTACTTC. As protein: CASRQGGYEQYF.